This TCR beta chain stems from a study of Graves' ophthalmopathy and Graves' hyperthyroidism. This clonotype was seen many times. The antigen is not known. CDR1 and CDR2 from the germline V gene are SGHVS and FNYEAQ. The CDR3 runs to 14 residues. V was shortened by 2 bases and J by 0 bases, with 2 bases between the two germline ends. Patients in the hyperthyroidism group, adults aged 18 to 65, were newly diagnosed, under 2 months' duration. Patients were left out if they had other autoimmune diseases, uncontrolled infections, pregnancy or lactation. The authors amplified TCR beta CDR3 regions, and they did so from RNA transcripts for repertoire sequencing. Following a first-round RT-PCR that used HTBI primers, a second-round multiplex PCR was carried out. Via MiXCR, TCRdb re-called the multiplex PCR reads, giving one row per CDR3 protein. Of roughly 1.1 million distinct CDR3 sequences in the sample, 35% to 40% were seen once.

Findings and caveats of the study: Blood samples also showed most expanded thyroid clonotypes exceeding 0.001 frequency.

The chain carries TRBV7-6 and TRBJ2-6; D gene uncertain. The receptor was isolated from an adult man with Graves' hyperthyroidism. Sequenced sample: peripheral blood or thyroid tissue (not recorded which). This CDR3 is CASSLISGANVLTF. CDR3 DNA: TGTGCCAGCAGCTTAATCTCTGGGGCCAACGTCCTGACTTTC.